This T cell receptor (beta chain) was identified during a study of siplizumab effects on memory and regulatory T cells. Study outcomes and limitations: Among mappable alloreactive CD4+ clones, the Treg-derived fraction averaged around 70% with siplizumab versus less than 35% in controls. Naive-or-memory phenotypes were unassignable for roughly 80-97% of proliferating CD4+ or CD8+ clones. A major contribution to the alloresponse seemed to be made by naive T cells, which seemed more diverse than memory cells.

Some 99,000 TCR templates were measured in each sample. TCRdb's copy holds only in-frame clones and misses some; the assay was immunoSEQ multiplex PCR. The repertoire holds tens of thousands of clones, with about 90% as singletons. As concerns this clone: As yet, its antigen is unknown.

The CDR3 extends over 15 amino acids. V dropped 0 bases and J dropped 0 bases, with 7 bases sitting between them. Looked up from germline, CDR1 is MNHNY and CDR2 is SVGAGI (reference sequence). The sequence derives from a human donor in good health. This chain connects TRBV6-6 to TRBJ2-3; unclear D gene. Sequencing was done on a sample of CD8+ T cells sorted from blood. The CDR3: CASSYSVPSTDTQYF. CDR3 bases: TGTGCCAGCAGTTACTCCGTACCCAGCACAGATACGCAGTATTTT.